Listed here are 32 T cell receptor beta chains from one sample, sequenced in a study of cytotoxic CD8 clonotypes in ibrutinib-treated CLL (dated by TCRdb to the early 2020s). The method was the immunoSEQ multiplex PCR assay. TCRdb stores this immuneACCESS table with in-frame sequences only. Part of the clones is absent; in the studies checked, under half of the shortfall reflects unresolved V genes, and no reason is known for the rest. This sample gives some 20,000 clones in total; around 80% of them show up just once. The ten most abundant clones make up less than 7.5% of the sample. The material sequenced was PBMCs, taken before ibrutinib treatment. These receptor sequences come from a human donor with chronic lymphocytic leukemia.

As DNA, the CDR3 is TGTGCCAGCAGCCGCTATAGCGGAGGGGATGAGCAGTTCTTC. Translation: CASSRYSGGDEQFF. The chain is built from TRBV7-9 and TRBJ2-1; a weak D match, TRBD2 (6 bases). V lost 5 bases and J lost 8, with 16 bases in between. This CDR3 has 14 residues. Germline CDR1 and CDR2: SEHNR and FQNEAQ (reference sequence).

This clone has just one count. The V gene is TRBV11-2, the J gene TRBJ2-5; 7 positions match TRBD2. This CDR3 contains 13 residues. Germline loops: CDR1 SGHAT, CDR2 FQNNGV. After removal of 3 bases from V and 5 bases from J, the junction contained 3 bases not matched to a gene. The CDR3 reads CASSFLRGETQYF. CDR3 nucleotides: TGTGCCAGCAGCTTTCTGCGGGGGGAGACCCAGTACTTC. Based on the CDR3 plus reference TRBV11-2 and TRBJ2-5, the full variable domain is EAGVAQSPRYKIIEKRQSVAFWCNPISGHATLYWYQQILGQGPKLLIQFQNNGVVDDSQLPKDRFSAERLKGVDSTLKIQPAKLEDSAVYLCASSFLRGETQYFGPGTRLLVL.

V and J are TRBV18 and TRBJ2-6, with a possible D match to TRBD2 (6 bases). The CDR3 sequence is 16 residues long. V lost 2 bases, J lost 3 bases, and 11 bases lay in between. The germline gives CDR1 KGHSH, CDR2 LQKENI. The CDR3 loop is CASSPGSGDGANVLTF. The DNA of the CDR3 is TGTGCCAGCTCACCAGGCTCGGGGGATGGGGCCAACGTCCTGACTTTC.

The CDR3 loop is CAWYSGNTIYF. Here the CDR3 DNA reads TGTGCCTGGTACTCTGGAAACACCATATATTTT. This chain uses TRBV30 with TRBJ1-3; no reliable D call. The germline V gene encodes CDR1 GTSNPN and CDR2 SVGIG (reference sequence). The CDR3 is made up of 11 amino acids. Between the trimmed V and J ends, which lost 5 bases and 0 bases, there was a span of 2 bases.

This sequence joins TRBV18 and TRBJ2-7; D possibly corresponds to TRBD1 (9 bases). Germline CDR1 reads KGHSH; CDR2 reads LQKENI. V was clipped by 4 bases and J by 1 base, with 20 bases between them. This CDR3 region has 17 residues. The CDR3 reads CASSQLTGGLVSYEQYF. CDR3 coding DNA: TGTGCCAGCTCACAACTGACAGGGGGACTAGTATCCTACGAGCAGTACTTC.

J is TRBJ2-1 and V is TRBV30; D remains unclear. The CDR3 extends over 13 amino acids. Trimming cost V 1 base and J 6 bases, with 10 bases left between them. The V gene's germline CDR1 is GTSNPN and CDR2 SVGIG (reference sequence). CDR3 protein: CAWSGPGANEQFF. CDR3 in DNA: TGTGCCTGGAGTGGCCCCGGTGCCAATGAGCAGTTCTTC.

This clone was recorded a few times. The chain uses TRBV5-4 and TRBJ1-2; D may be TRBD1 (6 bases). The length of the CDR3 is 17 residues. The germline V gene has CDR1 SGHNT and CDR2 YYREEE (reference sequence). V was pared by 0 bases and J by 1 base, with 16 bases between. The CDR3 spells CASSLAGGIPSNYGYTF. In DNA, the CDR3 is TGTGCCAGCAGCTTGGCTGGGGGCATACCTAGTAACTATGGCTACACCTTC.

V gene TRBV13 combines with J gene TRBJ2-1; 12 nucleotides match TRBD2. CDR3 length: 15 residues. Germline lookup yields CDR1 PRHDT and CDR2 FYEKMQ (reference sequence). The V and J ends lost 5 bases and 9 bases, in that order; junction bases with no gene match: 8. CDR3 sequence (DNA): TGTGCCAGCAGCAAGACTAGCGGGAGCCATCGTGAGCAGTTCTTC. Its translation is CASSKTSGSHREQFF.

CDR3 sequence reads: CASSLRLSGGLNEQFF. CDR3 nucleotide sequence: TGTGCCAGCAGCTTAAGGCTATCAGGGGGCTTAAATGAGCAGTTCTTC. The J gene is TRBJ2-1, the V gene TRBV7-3; 8 bases are a match to TRBD1. V dropped 1 base and J dropped 7; count of bases not matched to a gene: 9. Germline lookup yields CDR1 SGHTA and CDR2 FQGTGA. The CDR3 is 16 amino acids.

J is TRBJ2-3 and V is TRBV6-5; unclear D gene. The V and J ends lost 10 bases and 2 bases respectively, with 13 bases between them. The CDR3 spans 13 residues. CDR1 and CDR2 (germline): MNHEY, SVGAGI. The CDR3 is CATHNPNTDTQYF. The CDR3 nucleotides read TGTGCCACCCATAACCCAAACACAGATACGCAGTATTTT.

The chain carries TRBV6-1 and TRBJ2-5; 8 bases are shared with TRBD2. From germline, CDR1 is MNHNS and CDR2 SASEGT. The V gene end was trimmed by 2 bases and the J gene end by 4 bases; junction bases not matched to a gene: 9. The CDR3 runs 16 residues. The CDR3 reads CASSELFWAGGETQYF. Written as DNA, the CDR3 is TGTGCCAGCAGTGAATTATTCTGGGCGGGGGGAGAGACCCAGTACTTC.

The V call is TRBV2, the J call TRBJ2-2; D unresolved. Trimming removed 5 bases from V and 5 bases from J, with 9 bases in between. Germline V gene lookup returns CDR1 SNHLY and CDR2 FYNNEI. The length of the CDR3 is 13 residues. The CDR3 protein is CASSPDSTGELFF. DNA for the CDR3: TGTGCCAGCAGTCCCGACTCGACCGGGGAGCTGTTTTTT.

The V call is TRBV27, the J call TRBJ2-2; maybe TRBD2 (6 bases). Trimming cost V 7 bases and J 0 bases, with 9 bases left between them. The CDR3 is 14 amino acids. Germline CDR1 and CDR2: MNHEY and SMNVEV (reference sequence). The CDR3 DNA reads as TGTGCCAGCACGACTAGTTCGAACACCGGGGAGCTGTTTTTT. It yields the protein CASTTSSNTGELFF.

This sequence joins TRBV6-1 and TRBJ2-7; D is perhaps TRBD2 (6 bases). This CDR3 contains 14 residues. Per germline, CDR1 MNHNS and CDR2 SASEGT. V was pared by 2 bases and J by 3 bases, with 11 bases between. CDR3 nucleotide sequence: TGTGCCAGCAGTGAACGCGGGGAGTACTACGAGCAGTACTTC. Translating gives CASSERGEYYEQYF.

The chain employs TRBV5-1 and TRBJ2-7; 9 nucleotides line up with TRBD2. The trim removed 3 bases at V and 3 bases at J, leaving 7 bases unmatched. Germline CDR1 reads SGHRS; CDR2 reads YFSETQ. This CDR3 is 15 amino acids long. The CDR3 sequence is CASSYGRLADYEQYF. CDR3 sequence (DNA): TGCGCCAGCAGCTACGGGAGACTAGCGGACTACGAGCAGTACTTC.

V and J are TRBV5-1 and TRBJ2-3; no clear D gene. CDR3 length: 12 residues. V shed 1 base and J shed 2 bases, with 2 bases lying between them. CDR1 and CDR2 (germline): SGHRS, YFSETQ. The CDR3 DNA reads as TGCGCCAGCAGCTTGACCACAGATACGCAGTATTTT. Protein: CASSLTTDTQYF.

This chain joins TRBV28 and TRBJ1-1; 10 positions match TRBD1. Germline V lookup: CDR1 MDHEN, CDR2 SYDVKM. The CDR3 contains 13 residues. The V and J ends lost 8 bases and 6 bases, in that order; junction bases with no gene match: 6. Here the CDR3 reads CASRRDRGSEAFF. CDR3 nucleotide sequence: TGTGCCAGCCGCCGGGACAGGGGCTCTGAAGCTTTCTTT.

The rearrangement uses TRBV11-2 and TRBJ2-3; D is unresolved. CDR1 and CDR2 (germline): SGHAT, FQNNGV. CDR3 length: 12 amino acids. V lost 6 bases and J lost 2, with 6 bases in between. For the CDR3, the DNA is TGTGCCAGCAGACACTACACAGATACGCAGTATTTT. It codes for CASRHYTDTQYF.

The CDR3 sequence is CASSSWDSSYNSPLHF. For the CDR3, the DNA is TGTGCCAGCAGCTCCTGGGACAGTTCCTATAATTCACCCCTCCACTTT. This chain joins TRBV7-9 and TRBJ1-6; 7 bases align to TRBD1. V gave up 4 bases and J gave up 1 base; unmatched junction bases: 4. The CDR3 runs 16 residues. CDR1 and CDR2 from the germline V gene are SEHNR and FQNEAQ (reference sequence).

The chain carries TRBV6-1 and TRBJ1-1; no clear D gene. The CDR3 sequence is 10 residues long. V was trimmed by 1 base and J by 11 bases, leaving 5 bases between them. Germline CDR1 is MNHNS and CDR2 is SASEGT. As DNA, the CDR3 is TGTGCCAGCAGTGAAGTTAGGGCTTTCTTT. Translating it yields CASSEVRAFF.

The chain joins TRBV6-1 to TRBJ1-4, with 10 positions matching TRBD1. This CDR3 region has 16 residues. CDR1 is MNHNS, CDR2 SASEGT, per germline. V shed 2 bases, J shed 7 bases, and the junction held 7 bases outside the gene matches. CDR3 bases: TGTGCCAGCAGTGAACAAGGACAGGGGGGAGGTGAAAAACTGTTTTTT. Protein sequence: CASSEQGQGGGEKLFF.

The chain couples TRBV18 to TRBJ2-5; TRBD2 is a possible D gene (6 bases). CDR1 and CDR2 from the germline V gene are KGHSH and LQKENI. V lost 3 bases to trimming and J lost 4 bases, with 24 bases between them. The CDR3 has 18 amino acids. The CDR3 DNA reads TGTGCCAGCTCACCCCTCCGCCTTAGGTTAGCGGCGGGAGAGACCCAGTACTTC. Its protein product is CASSPLRLRLAAGETQYF.

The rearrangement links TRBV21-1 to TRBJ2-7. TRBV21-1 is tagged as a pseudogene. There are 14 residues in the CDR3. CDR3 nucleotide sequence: TGTGCCAGCAGCAAAGCCTACAGTGGCGGAGAGCAGTACTTC. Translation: CASSKAYSGGEQYF.

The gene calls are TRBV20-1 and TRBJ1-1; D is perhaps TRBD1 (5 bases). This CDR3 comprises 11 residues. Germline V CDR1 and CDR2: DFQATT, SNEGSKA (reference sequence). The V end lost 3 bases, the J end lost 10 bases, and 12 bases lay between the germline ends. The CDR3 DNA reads TGCAGTGCTAGGGGGCCCTGGGGAGCTTTCTTT. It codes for CSARGPWGAFF.

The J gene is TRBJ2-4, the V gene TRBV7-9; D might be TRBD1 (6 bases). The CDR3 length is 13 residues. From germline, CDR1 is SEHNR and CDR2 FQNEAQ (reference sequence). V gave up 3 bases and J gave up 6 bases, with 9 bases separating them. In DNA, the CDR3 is TGTGCCAGCAGCTTTCCGACAGGAAACATTCAGTACTTC. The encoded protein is CASSFPTGNIQYF.

The CDR3 bases are TGTGCCAGCAGCTTACACGGCTCTGGAAACACCATATATTTT. Encoded protein: CASSLHGSGNTIYF. The chain recombines TRBV6-5 with TRBJ1-3; D is uncertain. With 6 bases removed from V and 0 bases from J, the gap between germline ends came to 9 bases. Germline loops: CDR1 MNHEY, CDR2 SVGAGI. The CDR3 extends over 14 amino acids.

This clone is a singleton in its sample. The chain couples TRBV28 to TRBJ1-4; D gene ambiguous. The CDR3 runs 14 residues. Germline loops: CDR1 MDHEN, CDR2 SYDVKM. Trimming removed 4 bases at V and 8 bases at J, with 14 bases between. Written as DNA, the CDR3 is TGTGCCAGCAGTTCGACCGGGTCTGTAGAAAAACTGTTTTTT. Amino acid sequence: CASSSTGSVEKLFF. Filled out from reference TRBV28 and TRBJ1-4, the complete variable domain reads DVKVTQSSRYLVKRTGEKVFLECVQDMDHENMFWYRQDPGLGLRLIYFSYDVKMKEKGDIPEGYSVSREKKERFSLILESASTNQTSMYLCASSSTGSVEKLFFGSGTQLSVL.

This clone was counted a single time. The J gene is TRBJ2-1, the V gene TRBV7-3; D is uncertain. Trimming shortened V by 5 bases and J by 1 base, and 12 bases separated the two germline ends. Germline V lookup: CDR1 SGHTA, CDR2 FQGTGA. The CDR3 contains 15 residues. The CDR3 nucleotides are TGTGCCAGCAGCCGTTCCCTAGGGTCCTACAATGAGCAGTTCTTC. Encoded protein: CASSRSLGSYNEQFF.

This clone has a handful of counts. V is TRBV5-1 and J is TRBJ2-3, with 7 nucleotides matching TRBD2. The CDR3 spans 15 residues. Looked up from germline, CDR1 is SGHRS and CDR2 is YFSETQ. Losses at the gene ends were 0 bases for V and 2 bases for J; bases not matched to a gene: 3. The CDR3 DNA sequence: TGCGCCAGCAGCTTGGCGGGGGACTACACAGATACGCAGTATTTT. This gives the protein CASSLAGDYTDTQYF.

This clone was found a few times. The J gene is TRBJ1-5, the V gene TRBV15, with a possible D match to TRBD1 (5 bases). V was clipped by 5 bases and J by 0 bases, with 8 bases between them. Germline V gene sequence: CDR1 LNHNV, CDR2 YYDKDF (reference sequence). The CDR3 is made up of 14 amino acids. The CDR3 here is CATSPTDSNQPQHF. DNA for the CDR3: TGTGCCACCAGCCCGACAGATAGCAATCAGCCCCAGCATTTT.

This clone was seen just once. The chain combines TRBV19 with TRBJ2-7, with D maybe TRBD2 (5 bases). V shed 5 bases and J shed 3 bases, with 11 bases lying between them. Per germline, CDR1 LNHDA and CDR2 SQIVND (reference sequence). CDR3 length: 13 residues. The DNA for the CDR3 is TGTGCCAGTAGTCTAGGACTGAACTACGAGCAGTACTTC. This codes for CASSLGLNYEQYF.

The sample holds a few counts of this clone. The CDR3 bases are TGTGCCAGCAGTGATGGTCCGATACAAGATACGCAGTATTTT. As protein: CASSDGPIQDTQYF. The gene calls are TRBV2 and TRBJ2-3; no definite D call. CDR3 size: 14 residues. Germline loops: CDR1 SNHLY, CDR2 FYNNEI. The V gene lost 3 bases and the J gene lost 5 bases, with 12 bases spanning the gap.